The 8 T cell receptor beta chains below were found in one sample sequenced in a study of cytomegalovirus exposure and HLA in healthy donors. 13 Jbeta primers and 60 Vbeta primers were used for the PCR. The table came from immunoSEQ multiplex PCR; TCRdb's copy has only in-frame clones and leaves some out. The data hold 55,000 to 80,000 clones, with over 70% observed a single time. Sample: PBMCs. These receptors originate from a man in his sixties in good health and CMV-seropositive.

The chain employs TRBV2 and TRBJ2-7; D uncertain. This CDR3 is 12 amino acids long. Trimming stripped 4 bases from V and 3 bases from J, with 7 bases between. Germline values: CDR1 SNHLY, CDR2 FYNNEI. DNA of the CDR3: TGTGCCAGCAGTGTGGAGTACTACGAGCAGTACTTC. Translating gives CASSVEYYEQYF.

The chain carries TRBV5-1 and TRBJ2-1; 10 nucleotides align to TRBD2. The CDR3 totals 18 residues. Trimming at V came to 4 bases and at J to 3 bases, leaving 13 bases not matched to a gene. The germline V gene has CDR1 SGHRS and CDR2 YFSETQ. The CDR3 DNA reads TGCGCCAGCAGCGAATCGGGACTAGCGATCGAATACTACAATGAGCAGTTCTTC. It translates to CASSESGLAIEYYNEQFF.

This clone was recorded once. J is TRBJ2-5 and V is TRBV7-9; 7 nucleotides agree with TRBD1. The CDR3 runs to 15 residues. Germline lookup yields CDR1 SEHNR and CDR2 FQNEAQ (reference sequence). The trim removed 4 bases at V and 3 bases at J, leaving 8 bases unmatched. Here the CDR3 DNA reads TGTGCCAGCAGCTATCCTACACAGGGGAAAGAGACCCAGTACTTC. Protein product: CASSYPTQGKETQYF.

The chain's CDR3 is CASRNTGNSNQPQHF. The CDR3 coding sequence is TGTGCCAGCAGAAACACAGGCAATAGCAATCAGCCCCAGCATTTT. The chain is built from TRBV6-5 and TRBJ1-5; tentatively, D is TRBD1 (5 bases). Trimming stripped 6 bases from V and 0 bases from J, with 12 bases between. Germline values: CDR1 MNHEY, CDR2 SVGAGI. The CDR3 contains 15 residues.

The chain recombines TRBV18 with TRBJ1-2, with 8 nucleotides matching TRBD1. Germline trimming cut 5 bases from V and 8 bases from J; bases unmatched to any gene: 13. This CDR3 has 15 amino acids. Germline loops: CDR1 KGHSH, CDR2 LQKENI. The CDR3 loop reads CASSEDRAPSEGYTF. The CDR3 coding sequence is TGTGCCAGCTCAGAGGACAGGGCCCCCTCTGAGGGCTACACCTTC.

The chain joins TRBV12-2 to TRBJ2-5; whether TRBD2, the table's D call, matches the DNA was not checked. The J call may be mistaken, given a closer DNA end match to TRBJ2-7. TRBV12-2 has pseudogene status. CDR3 length: 17 residues. The CDR3 sequence: CASRFPLAGGIVYEQYF. The CDR3 DNA follows: TGTGCAAGTCGCTTCCCGCTAGCGGGAGGCATAGTCTACGAGCAGTACTTC.

V is TRBV10-3 and J is TRBJ1-1; D possibly corresponds to TRBD1 (6 bases). The CDR3 contains 13 residues. Germline V gives CDR1 ENHRY, CDR2 SYGVKD. Trimming took 10 bases from V and 2 from J, leaving 14 bases between them. CDR3 DNA: TGTGCCAACTCCGGGGGGGCCAACACTGAAGCTTTCTTT. Translation: CANSGGANTEAFF.

The chain employs TRBV15 and TRBJ1-2; a possible D gene is TRBD1 (6 bases). V lost 0 bases to trimming and J lost 4 bases, with 12 bases between them. Per the germline V gene, CDR1 is LNHNV and CDR2 is YYDKDF (reference sequence). The CDR3 totals 15 residues. The CDR3 DNA sequence: TGTGCCACCAGCAGAGATCGGGGAGGGGGCTATGGCTACACCTTC. Residues: CATSRDRGGGYGYTF.